The entry that follows covers one TCR beta chain sequence. Antigen specificity is unknown. A multiplex PCR was run with 60 Vbeta primers and 13 Jbeta primers. Per the original methods: An analysis performed later counted about 80 million unique TCR beta chains (approximately 12 million of them shared). The repertoire was sequenced with immunoSEQ multiplex PCR; TCRdb's copy has only in-frame clones and lacks some. D and trimming were read from the DNA, whereas the V and J calls and clone size are those reported in that table. The data hold around 170,000 clones, with roughly 80% observed a single time. The sample belongs to a study of cytomegalovirus exposure and HLA in healthy donors. General study results and limits: In a later analysis, a genetic analysis reported fewer productive-TCR N-insertions in an Asian-associated ancestry cluster than the cohort average.

Germline V CDR1 and CDR2: SQVTM, ANQGSEA. The CDR3 totals 11 residues. V lost 4 bases and J 8 bases, leaving 11 bases between the germline ends. The donors, nominally healthy at sampling, likely had unrecorded immune exposures. The source material was PBMCs. The TCR originated in a woman between 50 and 59 years old in good health and CMV-seronegative. The chain employs TRBV29-1 and TRBJ1-2; tentative D call: TRBD1 (6 bases). The CDR3 nucleotides read TGCAGCGTTGGGGGGCTGGAGGGCTACACCTTC. This encodes CSVGGLEGYTF.